This T cell receptor beta chain derives from a study of cytomegalovirus exposure and HLA in healthy donors (dated by TCRdb to about 2017). With respect to the entire study: An earlier analysis of some 620 of the donors reported approximately 260 Gb of sequence data and 117 million unique TCR beta sequences obtained from roughly 180 million T cells. An early release covering some 640 HLA-typed donors comprised about 290 gigabases of sequencing data and approximately 85 million unique TCR sequences. Of the 398 genotyped donors, 75% to 85% were placed in the genetic ancestry cluster associated with self-reported Caucasian donors. The study was designed to test whether signatures of past pathogen exposure could be identified by cataloging public T cell receptors. Using immunosequencing, the study profiled T cell repertoires from approximately 700 subjects and related those repertoires to cytomegalovirus serostatus. Along with the roughly 670-subject first cohort, a separate validation cohort of about 110 different subjects was used. High-throughput TCR immunosequencing, statistical association of individual TCRs with disease status, and machine learning were combined to predict cytomegalovirus infection status. To study patterns of TCR occurrence, a later analysis re-analyzed previously published TCR beta repertoires from several hundred donors and added high-resolution HLA genotyping. Rather than using new phenotypic data, the later analysis identified candidate immune exposures from TCR beta sequences and from how often those sequences occurred across donors. In an earlier analysis of roughly 580 of the donors, high-throughput TCR beta sequencing was used to judge whether each TCR beta V gene segment behaved as functional or pseudogenic. Donor age, sex, ethnicity and CMV serostatus were compiled alongside the repertoire data. Genome-wide SNP genotypes for about 60% of the roughly 670 donors were used in a later genetic analysis, which treated that subset as a discovery cohort. All discovery cohort repertoires had been generated using a single sequencing platform. HLA typing covered class I and class II loci at four-digit resolution. Typing coverage differed by locus: A, B, C, DRB1 and DQB1 were typed in roughly 620-640 donors, DQA1 in 522, DPA1 in around 580, and DPB1 in roughly 470. Because of strong linkage in the cohort, roughly five DR-DQ haplotypes were treated as single units for association and clustering. On average, around 230,000 unique TCR beta nucleotide sequences were sequenced per donor among a few hundred genotyped donors of the cohort, with roughly 19% of those sequences being non-productive.

In the germline V gene, CDR1 corresponds to LGHNA and CDR2 to YNFKEQ. The germline V and J ends show losses of 3 bases and 2 bases respectively, and no gene match explains 5 bases of the junction. Including the terminal cysteine and phenylalanine, the CDR3 comprises 15 residues. Just the 45-base CDR3 DNA is kept, in frame starting at base 1. This clone was observed once. The antigen this receptor binds is unknown. Within one base of it there is no much larger clone, and no base qualities were kept. Library construction relied on the immunoSEQ multiplex PCR assay. For the multiplex PCR, a mixture combining 60 forward primers for TCR Vbeta segments and 13 reverse primers for TCR Jbeta segments was used. A multiplex PCR assay on genomic DNA amplified the CDR3 region of rearranged TCR beta genes. The amplified TCR beta libraries were sequenced on the Illumina HiSeq System as 87-base-pair reads. The authors' analysis ran thus. In a later analysis, tens of millions of unique TCR beta chains were counted across the 500 to 850 repertoires, and roughly 11 million of these chains were shared by at least two donors. To remove PCR and sequencing errors, raw reads were error-corrected and collapsed into unique sequences using a nearest-neighbor algorithm that merged closely related sequences. CDR3 sequences were aligned to IMGT reference sequences to assign V, D and J gene segments. For a sequence to be retained, a match of at least six nucleotides was required to both a V gene segment and a J gene segment. A rearrangement was called productive if the CDR3 had no stop codons and remained in frame with V and J, and every other rearrangement was called non-productive. Following IMGT convention, CDR3 was defined as the stretch from the second conserved V-encoded cysteine up to the conserved J-encoded phenylalanine. Sequences without an unambiguous match to a single V gene segment were excluded from the earlier analysis of over 500 of the donors. In an earlier analysis of 587 of the donors, V segments were called functional above 56.7% productive rearrangements and were called segregating when the between-donor standard deviation exceeded 5%. A statistical classification framework was developed to diagnose cytomegalovirus status using the catalog of TCR beta chain sequences. A later analysis assigned V and J genes by comparing TCR nucleotide sequences with IMGT/GENE-DB human TR gene sequences. Using the TCRdist pipeline, a later analysis assigned CDR3 sequences along with most-parsimonious VDJ recombination scenarios. A later analysis defined each TCR beta chain by its CDR3 amino acid sequence plus V-gene family, and excluded reads lacking a unique V-gene family. A later analysis removed over 500 highly shared, low-generation-probability nucleotide sequences to deal with suspected cross-contamination and a sequencing artifact. For each public chain, a later analysis derived a clonal expansion index from normalized ranks of inferred template counts within each repertoire. In a later analysis, generation probabilities were computed with a VDJ recombination model fitted to out-of-frame rearrangements, and the resulting probabilities were checked against IGoR. In a later analysis, TCR-TCR, TCR-HLA and TCR-CMV co-occurrence was scored with hypergeometric tests, and a repertoire-size bias correction was applied to TCR pairs. In a later analysis, false discovery rates were estimated by permuting HLA or CMV assignments 20 times. In a later analysis, co-occurring TCRs were grouped using DBSCAN, with TCRdist sequence similarity added in when clustering inside HLA-allele-positive subsets. For co-occurrence clustering, repertoires with fewer than 30,000 or more than 120,000 public chains were excluded, along with a handful of repertoires with anomalous nucleotide sharing. Not all clones reach the TCRdb copy of this immuneACCESS table, which keeps in-frame sequences only. Checked studies attribute under half of the gap to unresolved V genes and leave the rest unexplained. For V, J and clone size, that table is used; D and trimming come from the DNA. The sample has 150,000 to 160,000 clones on record, more than 75% of them singletons. The ten largest clones add up to over 10% of the sample.

The investigation overall reported the following: Across donors, most TCR sequences were observed very rarely, whereas some public TCRs were present in many individuals. In an earlier analysis of approximately 590 of the donors, most TCR beta V segments appeared in productive rearrangements about 87% or about 30% of the time, broadly matching IMGT annotations. In a later analysis, several top co-occurrence clusters were reported to appear linked to parvovirus B19, influenza, CMV and Epstein-Barr virus. The study gave a list of about 160 TCR beta chains associated with cytomegalovirus. A later genetic analysis associated a missense DCLRE1C variant with V-gene and J-gene trimming of TCR beta chains, and an independent cohort replicated the association. In vitro tests confirmed that a few of the cytomegalovirus-associated TCR beta chains recognize cytomegalovirus antigens. Because counts were too low, more than 15 rarely observed V segments, including chromosome 9 orphons, were left out of the earlier analysis of roughly 600 of the donors. When HLA alleles, especially DR and DQ, strongly co-occurred, TCR associations were difficult to assign to individual alleles. This cohort had only TCR beta chains sequenced, and the lack of alpha or paired-chain data limited which features could be detected. Roughly uniform sequencing depth across donors was assumed in presence/absence analyses, although this assumption may not hold. According to a later analysis, most CMV-associated TCR beta chains appeared to be HLA-restricted, and the HLA associations seemed to be driven largely by CMV exposure. A further reported finding was that TCR beta sequences accurately predicted the HLA-A and HLA-B alleles for most subjects in the first cohort. Some IMGT-functional V segments, including TRBV6-2 and TRBV6-3, could not be told apart with the 87-base-pair reads, so those segments were excluded. A cluster of highly shared sequence variants was judged likely to represent a technical artifact of the sequencing pipeline. Compared with the roughly 710-donor mean, donors in an Asian-associated ancestry cluster had fewer N-insertions in productive TCRs, according to a later genetic analysis. In both the original and validation cohorts, the classifier was reported to diagnose cytomegalovirus status with high specificity and sensitivity. In a later analysis, HLA-associated TCR beta chains showed more clonal expansion and lower generation probabilities than non-associated chains that were equally common. Specific HLA alleles were associated with 16,951 TCR beta sequences at a false discovery rate of 0.05 in a later analysis. For the cohort, immune exposure information was limited to CMV serostatus. In a later analysis, TCR association rates were found to vary across HLA loci, with the most associated TCRs seen for DRB1 alleles and the fewest for HLA-C alleles. Because HLA typing was unavailable for some donors at each locus, only the typed subset was used in association tests. The authors suggested that the approach could potentially be generalized to other disease states and immunological phenotypes. Linkage disequilibrium might explain the correlated functional status among segregating V segments, but an unknown experimental factor could not be excluded.

The cohort consisted of 600 or so healthy bone marrow donors. At the time of sampling, all cohort members were nominally healthy, though unrecorded immune exposures were likely present. The donor tested CMV seropositive, placing the donor among the 290 or so seropositive members of the cohort. A peripheral blood sample was collected from each donor, and TCR beta sequencing was performed on peripheral blood mononuclear cells. The Qiagen DNeasy Blood Extraction Kit was used to extract genomic DNA from the blood cell samples. Source material: PBMCs. This receptor was obtained from a man aged 30 to 45 in good health and CMV-seropositive. The receptor chain draws on TRBV4-2 and TRBJ1-2; 8 bases in the middle match TRBD1. The nucleotide sequence is given as TGTGCCAGCAGCCAGGACAGGGTTACGAACTATGGCTACACCTTC. This yields the protein CASSQDRVTNYGYTF.